The 23 T cell receptor beta chains below come from one sample, sequenced in a study of cytomegalovirus exposure and HLA in healthy donors. PCR was performed using 60 Vbeta and 13 Jbeta primers. The assay was immunoSEQ multiplex PCR, and TCRdb's table has in-frame clones only and misses some. This table has 90,000 to 140,000 clones, approximately 11% appearing once. What was sequenced was PBMCs. The receptors were sampled from a middle-aged man in good health and CMV-seropositive.

The V gene is TRBV2, the J gene TRBJ2-1; 7 bases map to TRBD2. The CDR3 is made up of 14 amino acids. Germline CDR1 and CDR2: SNHLY and FYNNEI. V lost 7 bases to trimming and J lost 0 bases; unmatched junction nucleotides: 3. The CDR3 DNA reads TGTGCCAGCAAAGGCGGGAGCTCCTACAATGAGCAGTTCTTC. Translating it yields CASKGGSSYNEQFF.

This clone was seen a handful of times. This chain connects TRBV18 to TRBJ2-3; TRBD2 aligns across 9 bases. V lost 2 bases and J lost 4; bases outside the gene matches: 7. Germline CDR1 and CDR2: KGHSH and LQKENI. The CDR3 sequence is 16 residues long. CDR3 in DNA: TGTGCCAGCTCACCAAGCGCGGGAGGGCCCCCAGATACGCAGTATTTT. Encoded protein: CASSPSAGGPPDTQYF.

The J gene is TRBJ1-1, the V gene TRBV4-1; no clear D gene. V lost 4 bases, J lost 0 bases, and 6 bases lay in between. CDR1 is MGHRA and CDR2 is YSYEKL in the germline V gene. The CDR3 is made up of 13 amino acids. The CDR3 region is CASSPRVNTEAFF. The CDR3 DNA is TGCGCCAGCAGCCCCCGGGTGAACACTGAAGCTTTCTTT.

This clone was counted only a few times. The chain couples TRBV30 to TRBJ1-1; D perhaps matches TRBD1 (5 bases). V was cut by 5 bases and J by 3 bases, with 13 bases left in between. Germline CDR1 and CDR2: GTSNPN and SVGIG (reference sequence). The CDR3 extends over 13 amino acids. The chain's CDR3 is CAWARGGDTEAFF. The CDR3 DNA is TGTGCCTGGGCCCGGGGGGGAGACACTGAAGCTTTCTTT.

V and J are TRBV27 and TRBJ1-2; 7 bases line up with TRBD1. Germline trimming cut 4 bases from V and 6 bases from J; bases unmatched to any gene: 5. The germline CDR1 and CDR2 sequences are MNHEY and SMNVEV (reference sequence). CDR3 length equals 13 residues. The CDR3 coding sequence is TGTGCCAGCAGTTCCAGGGGGGTGAATGGCTACACCTTC. Residues: CASSSRGVNGYTF.

This sequence joins TRBV5-6 and TRBJ2-1, with 13 bases fitting TRBD2. With 3 bases clipped from V and 9 bases from J, the junction kept 6 bases outside the gene matches. CDR3 length: 15 residues. CDR1 and CDR2 (germline): SGHDT, YYEEEE. The CDR3 DNA sequence: TGTGCCAGCAGCTCTCGGGGACTAGCGGGACTTGAGCAGTTCTTC. Its translation: CASSSRGLAGLEQFF.

This clone has a handful of counts. This chain connects TRBV6-6 to TRBJ1-2; D perhaps matches TRBD1 (6 bases). Germline values: CDR1 MNHNY, CDR2 SVGAGI (reference sequence). Deletions cut 2 bases from V and 3 bases from J, with 13 bases between. The CDR3 contains 15 residues. CDR3 loop: CASSYDLRGYYGYTF. For the CDR3, the DNA is TGTGCCAGCAGTTACGATCTCAGGGGATACTATGGCTACACCTTC.

The chain is built from TRBV28 and TRBJ2-7; 9 nucleotides line up with TRBD2. The CDR3 contains 15 residues. With 3 bases clipped from V and 5 bases from J, the junction kept 8 bases outside the gene matches. Germline CDR1 is MDHEN and CDR2 is SYDVKM. CDR3 in DNA: TGTGCCAGCAGTTTGGGGTCTAGCGGGAAACACGAGCAGTACTTC. Amino acids: CASSLGSSGKHEQYF.

This clone was counted between two and nine times. The chain employs TRBV27 and TRBJ1-2; D not resolved. The V end lost 3 bases, the J end lost 4 bases, and 9 bases lay between the germline ends. The CDR3 is 13 amino acids. CDR1 is MNHEY, CDR2 SMNVEV, per germline (reference sequence). CDR3 coding DNA: TGTGCCAGCAGTTTCGGGGTTGGCTATGGCTACACCTTC. Translation gives CASSFGVGYGYTF.

The chain recombines TRBV12-5 with TRBJ2-3; TRBD2 matches at 7 bases. V dropped 5 bases and J dropped 5; count of bases not matched to a gene: 1. The CDR3 has 12 amino acids. Germline assignment: CDR1 LGHNT and CDR2 FRNRAP. CDR3 in DNA: TGTGCTAGTGGTAAGCGGGGAGATACGCAGTATTTT. Protein: CASGKRGDTQYF. Looking up the rest from reference TRBV12-5 and TRBJ2-3 gives the full variable domain: DARVTQTPRHKVTEMGQEVTMRCQPILGHNTVFWYRQTMMQGLELLAYFRNRAPLDDSGMPKDRFSAEMPDATLATLKIQPSEPRDSAVYFCASGKRGDTQYFGPGTRLTVL.

The chain recombines TRBV25-1 with TRBJ2-3, with D possibly matching TRBD2 (5 bases). This CDR3 spans 16 amino acids. Trimming took 3 bases from V and 0 from J, leaving 13 bases between them. Germline-derived CDR1 and CDR2 are MGHDK and SYGVNS. CDR3 nucleotide sequence: TGTGCCAGCAGTGATTCAGAGGAGGTCAGCACAGATACGCAGTATTTT. Protein product: CASSDSEEVSTDTQYF.

This clone was observed a few times. The V call is TRBV4-1, the J call TRBJ1-1; D is uncertain. V lost 1 base, J lost 2 bases, and 8 bases lay in between. Germline CDR1 is MGHRA and CDR2 is YSYEKL. CDR3 length: 14 residues. The CDR3 protein is CASSQGAANTEAFF. In DNA, the CDR3 is TGCGCCAGCAGCCAAGGAGCTGCTAACACTGAAGCTTTCTTT.

The table lists this clone with a few counts. The genes are TRBV11-2 and TRBJ1-4; D is ambiguous. V lost 3 bases and J 4 bases, leaving 9 bases between the germline ends. CDR1 is SGHAT, CDR2 FQNNGV, per germline. CDR3 length: 14 residues. The CDR3 DNA is TGTGCCAGCAGCTTGACCCGGGGTAATGAAAAACTGTTTTTT. This sequence encodes CASSLTRGNEKLFF.

This clone was seen ten or more times. The rearrangement links TRBV9 to TRBJ2-7; 10 positions agree with TRBD2. This CDR3 contains 17 residues. CDR1 and CDR2 from the germline V gene are SGDLS and YYNGEE. Trimming removed 0 bases from V and 4 bases from J; junction bases left unmatched: 10. For the CDR3, the DNA is TGTGCCAGCAGCGTAGCTACTCTCCCGGGACTAGCGTACGAGCAGTACTTC. It translates to CASSVATLPGLAYEQYF.

This rearrangement joins TRBV30 to TRBJ2-7, with D uncertain. CDR1 is GTSNPN and CDR2 is SVGIG in the germline V gene (reference sequence). The germline V and J ends were trimmed by 5 bases and 2 bases, with 10 bases remaining between them. The CDR3 extends over 12 amino acids. The CDR3 nucleotides read TGTGCCTGGGCTCTTACACCCTACGAGCAGTACTTC. Amino acid sequence: CAWALTPYEQYF.

The chain links TRBV6-5 to TRBJ2-7, with a possible D match to TRBD2 (5 bases). Germline loops: CDR1 MNHEY, CDR2 SVGAGI. Deletions cut 2 bases from V and 6 bases from J, with 20 bases between. CDR3 length: 16 amino acids. For the CDR3, the DNA is TGTGCCAGCAGTTACGGGGTTCGAGGGTCTGTCTTCGAGCAGTACTTC. The encoded protein is CASSYGVRGSVFEQYF.

The rearrangement joins TRBV7-2 to TRBJ2-1, with 10 nucleotides matching TRBD2. CDR1 is SGHTA, CDR2 FQGNSA, per germline. V was clipped by 5 bases and J by 8 bases; unmatched bases: 12. This CDR3 has 16 residues. The DNA for the CDR3 is TGTGCCAGCAGCCCACCGGGGAGCGGGAGGGGCTATGAGCAGTTCTTC. This codes for CASSPPGSGRGYEQFF.

This clone was seen a handful of times. V and J are TRBV15 and TRBJ1-2, with TRBD1 as a possible D gene (6 bases). This CDR3 is 14 amino acids long. Trimming shortened V by 0 bases and J by 8 bases, and 13 bases separated the two germline ends. Germline V gives CDR1 LNHNV, CDR2 YYDKDF (reference sequence). CDR3 protein: CATSRDSTGKGYTF. The CDR3 DNA sequence: TGTGCCACCAGCAGAGATAGTACAGGGAAGGGCTACACCTTC.

The J gene is TRBJ1-4, the V gene TRBV7-9; TRBD1 matches at 10 bases. CDR3 length: 15 residues. Per germline, CDR1 SEHNR and CDR2 FQNEAQ (reference sequence). After removal of 5 bases from V and 4 bases from J, the junction contained 4 bases not matched to a gene. CDR3: CASSVGDRGNEKLFF. The CDR3 DNA reads as TGTGCCAGCAGCGTGGGGGACAGGGGTAATGAAAAACTGTTTTTT. Drawing the rest from reference TRBV7-9 and TRBJ1-4, the complete variable domain is DTGVSQNPRHKITKRGQNVTFRCDPISEHNRLYWYRQTLGQGPEFLTYFQNEAQLEKSRLLSDRFSAERPKGSFSTLEIQRTEQGDSAMYLCASSVGDRGNEKLFFGSGTQLSVL.

The table lists this clone with a few counts. The genes are TRBV19 and TRBJ2-3; D possibly corresponds to TRBD2 (6 bases). Trimming shortened V by 5 bases and J by 5 bases, and 17 bases separated the two germline ends. The germline gives CDR1 LNHDA, CDR2 SQIVND (reference sequence). CDR3 size: 15 residues. CDR3 sequence: CASSPPGTAEDTQYF. The DNA of the CDR3 is TGTGCCAGTAGTCCCCCCGGGACTGCGGAAGATACGCAGTATTTT.

The genes are TRBV9 and TRBJ2-2; D unclear. The CDR3 runs 10 residues. Between the trimmed V and J ends, which lost 10 bases and 9 bases, there was a span of 10 bases. Germline V gene data show CDR1 as SGDLS and CDR2 as YYNGEE. For the CDR3, the DNA is TGTGCCCCGGGTTTGTGGGAGCTGTTTTTT. As protein: CAPGLWELFF. The entire variable domain, with the rest obtained from reference TRBV9 and TRBJ2-2, is as follows: DSGVTQTPKHLITATGQRVTLRCSPRSGDLSVYWYQQSLDQGLQFLIQYYNGEERAKGNILERFSAQQFPDLHSELNLSSLELGDSALYFCAPGLWELFFGEGSRLTVL.

This rearrangement joins TRBV5-4 to TRBJ2-3, with D perhaps matching TRBD2 (7 bases). Trimming cost V 7 bases and J 0 bases, with 12 bases left between them. Per the germline V gene, CDR1 is SGHNT and CDR2 is YYREEE (reference sequence). CDR3 size: 14 residues. CDR3 coding DNA: TGTGCCAGCCGGGGGGACATGAGCACAGATACGCAGTATTTT. It specifies CASRGDMSTDTQYF.

This clone has more than one count but fewer than ten. This sequence joins TRBV15 and TRBJ1-3; D remains ambiguous. This CDR3 is 15 amino acids long. Germline CDR1 and CDR2: LNHNV and YYDKDF (reference sequence). V dropped 0 bases and J dropped 6 bases, with 12 bases sitting between them. The CDR3: CATSRDYAEVNTIYF. The CDR3 nucleotides read TGTGCCACCAGCAGAGATTACGCAGAAGTAAACACCATATATTTT. The variable domain in full, with the rest retrieved from reference TRBV15 and TRBJ1-3, is DAMVIQNPRYQVTQFGKPVTLSCSQTLNHNVMYWYQQKSSQAPKLLFHYYDKDFNNEADTPDNFQSRRPNTSFCFLDIRSPGLGDTAMYLCATSRDYAEVNTIYFGEGSWLTVV.